The T cell receptor (beta chain) described here comes from a study of blood T cell repertoires in COVID-19. J was trimmed by 4 bases and V by 3 bases; bases with no gene match: 1. The CDR3 loop spans 13 amino acids. Germline lookup yields CDR1 KGHSH and CDR2 LQKENI. The method was immunoSEQ multiplex PCR; TCRdb's version includes in-frame clones alone and lacks a portion of them. The sample records about 220,000 clones, 88% being singletons. This clone was observed once. Participants came from around 25 US areas, aged roughly 18 to 90 years. The gene calls are TRBV18 and TRBJ2-3; 7 bases fit TRBD1. Specimen: PBMCs or T cells enriched from blood (not recorded which). The receptor was isolated from a woman in her 50s with acute COVID-19. Here the CDR3 DNA reads TGTGCCAGCTCACCTCAGGGGGCAGATACGCAGTATTTT. As protein: CASSPQGADTQYF.